This note documents a single TCR beta chain sequence. This record belongs to a study of shared clonotypes between healthy human individuals. Generated by immunoSEQ multiplex PCR, the TCRdb table keeps only in-frame clones and is missing some. Altogether about 710,000 clones are present, roughly 73% being singletons, with the ten largest covering under 2%. This TCR derives from a woman aged 25 to 39 in good health. The sample comprised memory CD4+ T cells sorted from blood. Subset: CD45RA-negative fraction.

The CDR3 bases are TGTGCCTTCTCTAAGAGCGGGAGCTCCTACAATGAGCAGTTCTTC. Amino acid sequence: CAFSKSGSSYNEQFF. The V call is TRBV10-3, the J call TRBJ2-1; 8 nucleotides align to TRBD2. The junction had 9 bases not matched to a gene; V was cut back by 11 bases and J by 0 bases. This CDR3 is 15 amino acids long. From germline, CDR1 is ENHRY and CDR2 SYGVKD.